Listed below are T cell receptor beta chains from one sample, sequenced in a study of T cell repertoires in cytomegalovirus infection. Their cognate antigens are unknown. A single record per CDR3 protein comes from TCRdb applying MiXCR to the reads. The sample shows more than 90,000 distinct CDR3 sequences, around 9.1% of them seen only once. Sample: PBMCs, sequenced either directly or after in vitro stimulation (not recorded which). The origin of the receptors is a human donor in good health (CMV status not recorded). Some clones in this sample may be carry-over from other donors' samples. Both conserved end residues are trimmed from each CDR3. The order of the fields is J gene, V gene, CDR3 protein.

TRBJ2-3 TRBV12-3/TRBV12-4 ATRASTDTQY
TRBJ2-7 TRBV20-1 SAREGGGGLAVSYEQY
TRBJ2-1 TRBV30 AWSVGQGYEQF
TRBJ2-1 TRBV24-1 ATSDTTVYNEQF
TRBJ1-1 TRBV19 ASSIGVGEAF
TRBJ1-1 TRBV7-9 ASRRDRPDTEAF
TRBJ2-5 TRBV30 AWSPQLLYRDRETQY
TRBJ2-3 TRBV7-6 ASIRLADADTQY
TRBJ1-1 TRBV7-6 ASSPSGTGLNEAF
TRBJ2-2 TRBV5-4 ASSLETAGELF
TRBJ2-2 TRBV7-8 ASSHARLVTGELF
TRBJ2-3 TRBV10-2 ASSGASGGSTDTQY
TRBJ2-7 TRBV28 ASSLGFRKTSYEQY
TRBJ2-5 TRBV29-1 SVALAETQY
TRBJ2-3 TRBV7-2 ASSPSLVADTQY
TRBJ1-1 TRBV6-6 ASSAGGEAF
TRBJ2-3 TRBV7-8 ASSEVSGGVHTDTQY
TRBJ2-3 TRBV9 ASSGGRVDTQY
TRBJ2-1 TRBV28 ASSLLAGGNNEQF
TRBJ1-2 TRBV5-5 ASSRSGDYYGYT
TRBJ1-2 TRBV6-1 ASSLQGGDGYT
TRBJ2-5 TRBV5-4 ASSLAFRGGEETQY
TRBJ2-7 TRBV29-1 SVVVLQGNEQY
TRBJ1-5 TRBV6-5 ASSYSVSGNQPQH
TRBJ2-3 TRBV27 ASSLWDRSMNTQY
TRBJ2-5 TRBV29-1 SVEDIRKAGPQETQY
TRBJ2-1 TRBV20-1 SARNNEQF
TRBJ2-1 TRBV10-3 AISGDVNEQF
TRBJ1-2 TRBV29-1 SVQTGRIGGYT
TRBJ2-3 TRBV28 ASSPEWRDTDTQY
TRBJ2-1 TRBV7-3 ASSETGLLANEQF
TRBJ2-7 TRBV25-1 ASRSFWDGEQY
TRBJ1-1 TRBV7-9 ASSLDWGTEAF
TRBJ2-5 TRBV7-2 ASSPSVQETQY
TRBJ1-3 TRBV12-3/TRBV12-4 ASSLSFGGEKEVPGNTIY
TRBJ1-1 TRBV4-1 ASSQVGGGGTEAF
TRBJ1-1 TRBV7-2 ASSLNRAEAF
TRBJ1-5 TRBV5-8 ASSQFTGGRRQPQH
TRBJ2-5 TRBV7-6 ASSSGLGTQY
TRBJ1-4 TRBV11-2 ASSYGTGSNEKLF
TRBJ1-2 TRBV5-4 ASSFARPPYGYT
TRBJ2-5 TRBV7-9 ASSLEGTSGKVLMETQY
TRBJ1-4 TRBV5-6 ASSLAGSRGATNEKLF
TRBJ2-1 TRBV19 ASSIDRRGQTYNEQF
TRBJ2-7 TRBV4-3 ASSQDWGYTYEQY